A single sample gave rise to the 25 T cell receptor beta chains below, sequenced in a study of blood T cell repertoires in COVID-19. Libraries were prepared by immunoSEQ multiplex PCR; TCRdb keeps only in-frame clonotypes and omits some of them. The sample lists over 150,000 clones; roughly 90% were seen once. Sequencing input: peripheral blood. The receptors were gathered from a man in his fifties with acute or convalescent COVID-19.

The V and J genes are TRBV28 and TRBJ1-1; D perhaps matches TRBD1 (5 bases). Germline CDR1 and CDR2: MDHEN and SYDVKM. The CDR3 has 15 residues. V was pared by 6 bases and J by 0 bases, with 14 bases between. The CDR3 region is CASSLTREMNTEAFF. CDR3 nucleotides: TGTGCCAGCAGCCTTACCAGGGAAATGAACACTGAAGCTTTCTTT.

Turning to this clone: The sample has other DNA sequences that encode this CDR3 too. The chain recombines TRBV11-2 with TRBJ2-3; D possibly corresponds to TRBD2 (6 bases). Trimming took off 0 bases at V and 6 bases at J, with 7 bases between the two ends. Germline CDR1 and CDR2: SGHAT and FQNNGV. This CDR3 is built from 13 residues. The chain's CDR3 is CASSLDRGDTQYF. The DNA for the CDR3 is TGTGCCAGCAGCTTAGATCGGGGGGATACGCAGTATTTT.

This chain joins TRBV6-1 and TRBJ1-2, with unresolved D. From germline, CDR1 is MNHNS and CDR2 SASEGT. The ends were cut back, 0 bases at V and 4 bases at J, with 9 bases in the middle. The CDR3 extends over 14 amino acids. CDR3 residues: CASSEASRSYGYTF. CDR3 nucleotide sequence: TGTGCCAGCAGTGAAGCCTCACGGAGCTATGGCTACACCTTC.

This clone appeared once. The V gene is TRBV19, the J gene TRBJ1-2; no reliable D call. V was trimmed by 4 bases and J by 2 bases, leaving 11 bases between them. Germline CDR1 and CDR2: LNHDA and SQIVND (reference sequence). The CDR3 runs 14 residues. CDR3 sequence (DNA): TGTGCCAGTAGTACCCCAAATCGGAACTATGGCTACACCTTC. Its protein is CASSTPNRNYGYTF.

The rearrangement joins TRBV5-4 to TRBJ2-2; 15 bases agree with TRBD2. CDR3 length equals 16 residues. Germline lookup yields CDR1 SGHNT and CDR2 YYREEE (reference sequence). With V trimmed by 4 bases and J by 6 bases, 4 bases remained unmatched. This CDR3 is CASSPGLAGGAGELFF. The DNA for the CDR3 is TGTGCCAGCAGCCCGGGACTAGCGGGGGGAGCCGGGGAGCTGTTTTTT. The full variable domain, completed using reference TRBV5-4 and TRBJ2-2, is ETGVTQSPTHLIKTRGQQVTLRCSSQSGHNTVSWYQQALGQGPQFIFQYYREEENGRGNFPPRFSGLQFPNYSSELNVNALELDDSALYLCASSPGLAGGAGELFFGEGSRLTVL.

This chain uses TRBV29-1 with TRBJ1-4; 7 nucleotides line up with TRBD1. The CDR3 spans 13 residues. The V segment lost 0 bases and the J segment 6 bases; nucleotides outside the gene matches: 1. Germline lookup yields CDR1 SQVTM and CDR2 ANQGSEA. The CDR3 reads CSVEDQGDEKLFF. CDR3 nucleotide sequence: TGCAGCGTTGAAGACCAGGGGGATGAAAAACTGTTTTTT.

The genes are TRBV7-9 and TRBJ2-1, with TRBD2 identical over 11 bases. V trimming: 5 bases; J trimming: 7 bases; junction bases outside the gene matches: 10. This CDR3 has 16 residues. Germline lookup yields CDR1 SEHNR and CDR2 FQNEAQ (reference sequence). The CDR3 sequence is CASSAPLAGVGNEQFF. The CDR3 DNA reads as TGTGCCAGCAGCGCCCCACTAGCGGGAGTTGGAAATGAGCAGTTCTTC.

The CDR3 reads CSVEGAGSTDTQYF. The DNA of the CDR3 is TGCAGCGTTGAAGGCGCAGGGAGCACAGATACGCAGTATTTT. The J gene is TRBJ2-3, the V gene TRBV29-1; possibly TRBD1 for D (5 bases). Per the germline V gene, CDR1 is SQVTM and CDR2 is ANQGSEA. The CDR3 covers 14 residues. Trimming cost V 1 base and J 0 bases, with 8 bases left between them.

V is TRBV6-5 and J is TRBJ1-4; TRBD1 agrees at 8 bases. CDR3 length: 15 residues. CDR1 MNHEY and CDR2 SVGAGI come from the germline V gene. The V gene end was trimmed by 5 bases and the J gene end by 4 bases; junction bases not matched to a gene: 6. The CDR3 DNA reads TGTGCCAGCAGTCCCCCGGGACAGGTTAATGAAAAACTGTTTTTT. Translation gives CASSPPGQVNEKLFF.

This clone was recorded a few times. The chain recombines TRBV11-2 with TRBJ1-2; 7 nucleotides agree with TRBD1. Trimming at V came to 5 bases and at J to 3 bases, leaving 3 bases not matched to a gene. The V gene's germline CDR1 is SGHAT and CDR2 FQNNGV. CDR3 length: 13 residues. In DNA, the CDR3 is TGTGCCAGCAGCCCAGGGACAGACTATGGCTACACCTTC. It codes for CASSPGTDYGYTF.

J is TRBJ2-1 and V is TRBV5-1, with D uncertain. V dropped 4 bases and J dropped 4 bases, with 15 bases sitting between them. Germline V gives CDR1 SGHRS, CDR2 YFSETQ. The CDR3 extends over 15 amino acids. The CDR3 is CASSPPRLDYNEQFF. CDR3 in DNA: TGCGCCAGCAGCCCCCCCAGACTCGATTACAATGAGCAGTTCTTC.

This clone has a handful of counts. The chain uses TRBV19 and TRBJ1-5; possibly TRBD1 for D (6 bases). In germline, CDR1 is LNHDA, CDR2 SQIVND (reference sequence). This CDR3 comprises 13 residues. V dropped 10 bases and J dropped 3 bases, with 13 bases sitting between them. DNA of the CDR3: TGTGCCACCGCGGGGGGCATCAATCAGCCCCAGCATTTT. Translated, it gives CATAGGINQPQHF.

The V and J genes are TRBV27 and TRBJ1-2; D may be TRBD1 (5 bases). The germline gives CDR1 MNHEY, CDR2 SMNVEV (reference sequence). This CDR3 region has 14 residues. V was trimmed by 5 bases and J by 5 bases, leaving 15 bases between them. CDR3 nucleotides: TGTGCCAGCAGTCCCCAGGGAAGGGCATATGGCTACACCTTC. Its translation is CASSPQGRAYGYTF.

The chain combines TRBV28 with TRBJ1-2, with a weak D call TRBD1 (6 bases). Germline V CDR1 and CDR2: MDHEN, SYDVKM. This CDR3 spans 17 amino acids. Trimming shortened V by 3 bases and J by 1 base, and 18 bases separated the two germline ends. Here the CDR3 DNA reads TGTGCCAGCAGTTTGGGTGACGGAACAGGGTTTAACTATGGCTACACCTTC. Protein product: CASSLGDGTGFNYGYTF.

Here the CDR3 DNA reads TGTGCCAGCACCTCCGGGACTAGCGCTTTAAATGAGCAGTTCTTC. Translated: CASTSGTSALNEQFF. This chain uses TRBV6-5 with TRBJ2-1, with 10 bases identical to TRBD2. Germline CDR1 MNHEY, CDR2 SVGAGI. The V and J ends lost 7 bases and 7 bases, in that order; junction bases with no gene match: 10. The CDR3 contains 15 residues.

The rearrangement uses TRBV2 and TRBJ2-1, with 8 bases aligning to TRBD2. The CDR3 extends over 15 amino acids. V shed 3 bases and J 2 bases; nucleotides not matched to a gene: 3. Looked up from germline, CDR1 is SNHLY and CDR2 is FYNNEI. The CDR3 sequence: CASSDSGGAYNEQFF. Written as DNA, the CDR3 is TGTGCCAGCAGTGACTCGGGGGGGGCCTACAATGAGCAGTTCTTC.

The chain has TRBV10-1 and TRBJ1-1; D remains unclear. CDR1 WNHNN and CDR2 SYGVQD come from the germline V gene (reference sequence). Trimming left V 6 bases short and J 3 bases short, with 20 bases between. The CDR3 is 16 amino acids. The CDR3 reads CASRYHASGWDTEAFF. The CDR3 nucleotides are TGCGCCAGCAGGTACCACGCCTCGGGGTGGGACACTGAAGCTTTCTTT.

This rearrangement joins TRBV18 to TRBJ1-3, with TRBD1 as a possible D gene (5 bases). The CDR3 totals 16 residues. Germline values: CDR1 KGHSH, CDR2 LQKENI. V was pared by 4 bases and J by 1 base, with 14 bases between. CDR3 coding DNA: TGTGCCAGCTCACTGGGACTCGCCGTTTCTGGAAACACCATATATTTT. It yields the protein CASSLGLAVSGNTIYF.

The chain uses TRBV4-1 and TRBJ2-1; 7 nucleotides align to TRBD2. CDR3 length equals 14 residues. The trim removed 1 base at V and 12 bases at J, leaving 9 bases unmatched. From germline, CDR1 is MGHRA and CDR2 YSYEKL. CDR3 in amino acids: CASSQGRLAGRQFF. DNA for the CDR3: TGCGCCAGCAGCCAAGGGAGACTAGCTGGGCGGCAGTTCTTC.

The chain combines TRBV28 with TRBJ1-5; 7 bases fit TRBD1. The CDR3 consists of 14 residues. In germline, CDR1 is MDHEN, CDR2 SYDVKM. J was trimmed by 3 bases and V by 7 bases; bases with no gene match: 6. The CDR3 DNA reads TGTGCCAGCACTCGGGACAGTCTCAATCAGCCCCAGCATTTT. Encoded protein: CASTRDSLNQPQHF.

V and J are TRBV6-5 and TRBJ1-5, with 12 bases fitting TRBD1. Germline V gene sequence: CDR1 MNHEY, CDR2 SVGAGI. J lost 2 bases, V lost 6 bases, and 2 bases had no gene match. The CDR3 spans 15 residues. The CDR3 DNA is TGTGCCAGCAGAGGGACAGGGGGCGGCAATCAGCCCCAGCATTTT. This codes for CASRGTGGGNQPQHF.

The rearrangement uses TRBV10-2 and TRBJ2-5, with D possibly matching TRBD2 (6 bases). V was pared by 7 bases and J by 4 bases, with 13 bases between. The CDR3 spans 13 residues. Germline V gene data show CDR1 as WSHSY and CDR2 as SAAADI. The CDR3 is CASNTGSLETQYF. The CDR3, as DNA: TGCGCCAGCAACACCGGGAGCCTAGAGACCCAGTACTTC.

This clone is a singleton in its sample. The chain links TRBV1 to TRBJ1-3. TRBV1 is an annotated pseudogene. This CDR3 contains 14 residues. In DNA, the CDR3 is TGCACCAGCAGCCAAGATTATTCTGGAAACACCATATATTTT. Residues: CTSSQDYSGNTIYF.

The CDR3 nucleotides read TGTGCCAGCAGCCTCAGGACTAGCGGGGGGGCGATCCCAGATACGCAGTATTTT. Translating it yields CASSLRTSGGAIPDTQYF. This rearrangement joins TRBV5-5 to TRBJ2-3, with 15 bases lining up with TRBD2. The length of the CDR3 is 18 residues. Losses at the gene ends were 4 bases for V and 4 bases for J; bases not matched to a gene: 10. Germline V gene data show CDR1 as SGHKS and CDR2 as YYEKEE (reference sequence).

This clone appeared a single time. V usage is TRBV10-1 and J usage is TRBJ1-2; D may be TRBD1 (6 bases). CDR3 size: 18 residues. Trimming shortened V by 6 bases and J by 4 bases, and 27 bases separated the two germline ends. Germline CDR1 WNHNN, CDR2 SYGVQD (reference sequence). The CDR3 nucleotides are TGCGCCAGCAGGGGGGGGTCGAGCAGGGGCTCAGTCATCTATGGCTACACCTTC. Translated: CASRGGSSRGSVIYGYTF.